Listed below are T cell receptor beta chains from one sample, sequenced in a study of T cell responses to AZD1222 COVID-19 vaccine. Some clones are missing from TCRdb's copy, which holds only in-frame ones; the method was immunoSEQ multiplex PCR. The sample includes fewer than 300,000 clones, just over 90% of them seen just once. Sequencing was performed on peripheral blood, taken on day 0 of AZD1222 vaccination. The origin of the receptors is an adult in good health. CDR3s include the opening cysteine and the closing phenylalanine or tryptophan. The D gene is left open where the match is weak. The size entry is marked missing in some rows and otherwise reads once, few, many or a size class.

CDR3: CASSYAGGGNQPQHF; DNA: TGTGCCAGCAGTTACGCAGGGGGAGGCAATCAGCCCCAGCATTTT; size: NA; V: TRBV6-2/TRBV6-3; D: TRBD1; J: TRBJ1-5
CDR3: CASSPGPALEKLFF; DNA: TGTGCCAGCTCACCAGGCCCTGCCCTGGAAAAACTGTTTTTT; size: once; V: TRBV18; D: NA; J: TRBJ1-4
CDR3: CASSTEMNTEAFF; DNA: TGTGCCAGCAGCACGGAGATGAACACTGAAGCTTTCTTT; size: NA; V: TRBV5-4; D: NA; J: TRBJ1-1
CDR3: CASSRTGGTDTQYF; DNA: TGTGCCAGCAGCCGGACAGGGGGGACAGATACGCAGTATTTT; size: NA; V: TRBV7-9; D: TRBD1; J: TRBJ2-3
CDR3: CASSETGTGPYEQYF; DNA: TGTGCCAGTAGCGAGACCGGGACAGGGCCCTACGAGCAGTACTTC; size: NA; V: TRBV19; D: TRBD1; J: TRBJ2-7
CDR3: CASRNRDYGYTF; DNA: TGTGCCAGCAGAAACCGGGACTATGGCTACACCTTC; size: NA; V: TRBV12-3/TRBV12-4; D: NA; J: TRBJ1-2
CDR3: CASRGGVETQYF; DNA: TGTGCCAGCAGGGGAGGGGTTGAGACCCAGTACTTC; size: NA; V: TRBV2; D: TRBD2; J: TRBJ2-5
CDR3: CASSQGPGEGSPLHF; DNA: TGTGCCAGCAGCCAAGGACCAGGGGAGGGATCACCCCTCCACTTT; size: NA; V: TRBV25-1; D: NA; J: TRBJ1-6
CDR3: CASSKIGPRWLAYEQYF; DNA: TGTGCCAGCAGCAAAATAGGGCCGAGGTGGCTGGCCTACGAGCAGTACTTC; size: NA; V: TRBV21-1; D: NA; J: TRBJ2-7
CDR3: CASSFLPPSGNTIYF; DNA: TGTGCCAGCAGCTTCCTACCCCCCTCTGGAAACACCATATATTTT; size: NA; V: TRBV11-2; D: NA; J: TRBJ1-3
CDR3: CASTDRRAGELFF; DNA: TGTGCCTCAACGGACAGGCGAGCCGGGGAGCTGTTTTTT; size: NA; V: TRBV24-1; D: TRBD1; J: TRBJ2-2
CDR3: CASSLAGRGRRGATEAFF; DNA: TGTGCCAGCAGCTTAGCGGGCAGGGGGCGTAGGGGTGCCACTGAAGCTTTCTTT; size: NA; V: TRBV7-9; D: TRBD1; J: TRBJ1-1
CDR3: CASSQGPDRRNQPQHF; DNA: TGTGCCAGCAGCCAGGGACCAGACAGGCGCAATCAGCCCCAGCATTTT; size: NA; V: TRBV5-5; D: NA; J: TRBJ1-5
CDR3: CASSPQGQQPQHF; DNA: TGTGCCAGCTCACCACAGGGACAACAGCCCCAGCATTTT; size: NA; V: TRBV18; D: NA; J: TRBJ1-5
CDR3: CASSEYGGAYEQYF; DNA: TGTGCCAGCAGTGAATACGGGGGGGCCTACGAGCAGTACTTC; size: few; V: TRBV2; D: TRBD2; J: TRBJ2-7
CDR3: CASTSGQVNTEAFF; DNA: TGTGCCAGCACCTCGGGACAGGTGAACACTGAAGCTTTCTTT; size: NA; V: TRBV3-1/TRBV3-2; D: TRBD1; J: TRBJ1-1
CDR3: CSVEDLGGKAFF; DNA: TGCAGCGTTGAAGATCTTGGGGGGAAAGCTTTCTTT; size: NA; V: TRBV29-1; D: NA; J: TRBJ1-1
CDR3: CASSQVPGELFF; DNA: TGTGCCAGCAGCCAAGTTCCCGGGGAGCTGTTTTTT; size: NA; V: TRBV3-1/TRBV3-2; D: NA; J: TRBJ2-2
CDR3: CASSYPGGYGYTF; DNA: TGTGCCAGCAGTTACCCAGGGGGCTATGGCTACACCTTC; size: NA; V: TRBV6-6; D: TRBD1; J: TRBJ1-2
CDR3: CSSGGGVETQYF; DNA: TGCAGCTCAGGGGGGGGCGTGGAGACCCAGTACTTC; size: NA; V: TRBV29-1; D: NA; J: TRBJ2-5
CDR3: CASTLGGGFDETQYF; DNA: TGTGCCAGCACCCTGGGCGGGGGGTTCGACGAGACCCAGTACTTC; size: NA; V: TRBV3-1/TRBV3-2; D: TRBD2; J: TRBJ2-5
CDR3: CASSQWDSNQPQHF; DNA: TGCGCCAGCAGCCAGTGGGACAGTAATCAGCCCCAGCATTTT; size: NA; V: TRBV4-1; D: TRBD1; J: TRBJ1-5